Listed here are 7 T cell receptor beta chains from one sample, sequenced in a study of metastatic and nonmetastatic thyroid tumors. TCRdb re-analyzed the PCR reads through MiXCR. This table holds roughly 44,000 clones, around 24% found once. Every patient underwent thyroid surgery untreated. The sequencing input was tumor tissue. All receptors come from a female donor with papillary thyroid cancer or a benign thyroid nodule (not recorded which). Some clones in this sample may be carry-over from other donors' samples.

The sample holds many counts of this clone. V gene TRBV27 combines with J gene TRBJ2-2; D is uncertain. Germline V gene sequence: CDR1 MNHEY, CDR2 SMNVEV (reference sequence). V lost 3 bases, J lost 0 bases, and 5 bases lay in between. The CDR3 loop spans 14 amino acids. The chain's CDR3 is CASSFQSNTGELFF. CDR3 bases: TGTGCCAGCAGTTTCCAGTCGAACACCGGGGAGCTGTTTTTT.

The sample holds a few counts of this clone. The genes are TRBV15 and TRBJ2-1, with 8 bases lining up with TRBD1. This CDR3 has 15 amino acids. V gave up 3 bases and J gave up 6 bases; unmatched junction bases: 7. Per germline, CDR1 LNHNV and CDR2 YYDKDF (reference sequence). The CDR3 sequence is CATSSAQTGVNEQFF. Here the CDR3 DNA reads TGTGCCACCAGCAGTGCCCAGACAGGGGTCAATGAGCAGTTCTTC. Variable domain in full (rest from reference TRBV15 and TRBJ2-1): DAMVIQNPRYQVTQFGKPVTLSCSQTLNHNVMYWYQQKSSQAPKLLFHYYDKDFNNEADTPDNFQSRRPNTSFCFLDIRSPGLGDTAMYLCATSSAQTGVNEQFFGPGTRLTVL.

There are many counts of this clone. The chain recombines TRBV5-4 with TRBJ2-2, with D unclear. Germline V lookup: CDR1 SGHNT, CDR2 YYREEE (reference sequence). This CDR3 spans 15 amino acids. Deletions cut 1 base from V and 0 bases from J, with 7 bases between. For the CDR3, the DNA is TGTGCCAGCAGCTTGCACATCTCGAACACCGGGGAGCTGTTTTTT. Its translation is CASSLHISNTGELFF.

There are many counts of this clone. A much larger clone lies a single base off, so this may be a read error. This sequence joins TRBV15 and TRBJ2-5, with 9 bases that match TRBD1. This CDR3 region has 14 residues. Germline V gene data show CDR1 as LNHNV and CDR2 as YYDKDF (reference sequence). J lost 9 bases, V lost 3 bases, and 8 bases had no gene match. CDR3 sequence reads: CATSRDRGGEAQYF. Here the CDR3 DNA reads TGTGCCACCAGCAGGGACAGGGGAGGGGAGGCCCAGTACTTC.

This clone was counted ten times or more. Since a much larger clone is just one base distant, this may be a read error. Other DNA sequences from this sample encode an identical CDR3 as well. The chain employs TRBV19 and TRBJ1-6, with D unresolved. Trimming cost V 7 bases and J 9 bases, with 16 bases left between them. The germline gives CDR1 LNHDA, CDR2 SQIVND (reference sequence). The CDR3 length is 14 residues. As DNA, the CDR3 is TGTGCCAGTACCAAACCCGGGCAGTCTTCACCCCTCCACTTT. Translated: CASTKPGQSSPLHF.

Regarding this clone: This is likely a read error, given that the CDR3 carries no conserved phenylalanine or tryptophan at its end. DNA for the CDR3: TGCGCCAGCAGCTCACCCCAGGGCGCAGATACGCAGTATCTT. Its protein is CASSSPQGADTQYL. V is TRBV5-1 and J is TRBJ2-3, with D perhaps matching TRBD1 (5 bases). The CDR3 spans 14 residues. Trimming took 3 bases from V and 4 from J, leaving 12 bases between them. The germline gives CDR1 SGHRS, CDR2 YFSETQ.

This clone was observed at least ten times. The chain uses TRBV4-3 and TRBJ2-3; tentatively, D is TRBD1 or TRBD2 (6 bases each). Trimming took off 4 bases at V and 5 bases at J, with 10 bases between the two ends. This CDR3 contains 13 residues. CDR1 is LGHNA, CDR2 YSLEER, per germline. This CDR3 reads CASSPGAGDTQYF. The CDR3 DNA follows: TGCGCCAGCAGCCCGGGGGCCGGAGATACGCAGTATTTT.